The 4 T cell receptor beta chains reported below all come from one sample, sequenced in a study of T-cell reconstitution after alpha-beta-depleted transplantation in children. It was with unique molecular identifiers that the TCRbeta library was prepared. One entry per CDR3 protein results from TCRdb running MiXCR on the PCR reads. The sample includes about 200,000 distinct CDR3 sequences, under 20% of them seen just once. The sequenced sample was PBMCs, mostly from graft donor cells, obtained 360 days after TCRalphabeta/CD19-depleted stem cell transplant. The receptor source for this set is a male patient between 2 and 10 years old who had a stem cell transplant for acute lymphoblastic leukemia, so the T cells may come from the graft donor.

V usage is TRBV30 and J usage is TRBJ1-1; perhaps TRBD1 as D (5 bases). The CDR3 consists of 16 residues. The ends were cut back, 3 bases at V and 0 bases at J, with 17 bases in the middle. CDR1 GTSNPN and CDR2 SVGIG come from the germline V gene (reference sequence). The CDR3 region has the DNA TGTGCCTGGAGCCGGGGGTGGGGAACAATGAACACTGAAGCTTTCTTT. It codes for CAWSRGWGTMNTEAFF.

This clonotype was seen only a few times. The chain carries TRBV30 and TRBJ1-4; D gene uncertain. The V end lost 3 bases, the J end lost 5 bases, and 16 bases lay between the germline ends. This CDR3 has 15 residues. Germline V gives CDR1 GTSNPN, CDR2 SVGIG (reference sequence). The CDR3 loop is CAWRPPWRQNEKLFF. DNA for the CDR3: TGTGCCTGGAGACCCCCGTGGAGGCAAAATGAAAAACTGTTTTTT. Filled out from reference TRBV30 and TRBJ1-4, the complete variable domain reads SQTIHQWPATLVQPVGSPLSLECTVEGTSNPNLYWYRQAAGRGLQLLFYSVGIGQISSEVPQNLSASRPQDRQFILSSKKLLLSDSGFYLCAWRPPWRQNEKLFFGSGTQLSVL.

This clonotype came up a few times. The chain is built from TRBV7-8 and TRBJ2-6; the D call may be TRBD1 or TRBD2 (6 bases each). Germline CDR1 and CDR2: SGHVS and FQNEAQ. V gave up 8 bases and J gave up 0 bases, with 20 bases separating them. This CDR3 spans 18 amino acids. The CDR3 is CASLTRGPTSSGANVLTF. The CDR3 nucleotides read TGTGCCAGCCTAACCCGGGGGCCAACTTCCTCTGGGGCCAACGTCCTGACTTTC.

V gene TRBV12-3 or TRBV12-4 combines with J gene TRBJ1-5; D is ambiguous. Trimming took 7 bases from V and 6 from J, leaving 13 bases between them. The CDR3 length is 13 residues. CDR3 DNA: TGTGCCAGCACGGGAGGAATCGGTCAGCCCCAGCATTTT. Translation: CASTGGIGQPQHF.